Sequencing of this TCR beta chain was carried out in a study of T cells in Graves' hyperthyroidism and ophthalmopathy. Study details: Peripheral blood draws took place at initial diagnosis, ahead of any treatment.

Authors of the study amplified TCR beta CDR3 regions from RNA transcripts. In the first-round RT-PCR of the TCR CDR3, the HTBI primer set was used. From the multiplex PCR reads, TCRdb called clonotypes with MiXCR, one entry per CDR3 protein. This repertoire shows hundreds of thousands of distinct CDR3 sequences, more than 30% found once; its top ten account for about 9%. This clonotype was seen repeatedly, ten times or more. Its antigen remains unidentified. Diagnoses were established using clinical symptoms, serum thyroxine and TRAb, thyroid ultrasound and orbital computed tomography. Fresh peripheral blood, about 9.6 ml, yielded the PBMCs. General observations from the study: Ophthalmopathy cases were set apart from stable hyperthyroidism by a 13 V-J model.

V gave up 7 bases and J gave up 1 base, with 16 bases separating them. Germline CDR1 SQVTM, CDR2 ANQGSEA. CDR3 size: 14 residues. Material for sequencing was blood. V and J are TRBV29-1 and TRBJ1-1; tentatively, D is TRBD1 (6 bases). The receptor was isolated from a man younger than 30 with Graves' hyperthyroidism. The CDR3 is CSAARTAENTEAFF. The DNA for the CDR3 is TGCAGCGCTGCTAGGACAGCAGAGAACACTGAAGCTTTCTTT.